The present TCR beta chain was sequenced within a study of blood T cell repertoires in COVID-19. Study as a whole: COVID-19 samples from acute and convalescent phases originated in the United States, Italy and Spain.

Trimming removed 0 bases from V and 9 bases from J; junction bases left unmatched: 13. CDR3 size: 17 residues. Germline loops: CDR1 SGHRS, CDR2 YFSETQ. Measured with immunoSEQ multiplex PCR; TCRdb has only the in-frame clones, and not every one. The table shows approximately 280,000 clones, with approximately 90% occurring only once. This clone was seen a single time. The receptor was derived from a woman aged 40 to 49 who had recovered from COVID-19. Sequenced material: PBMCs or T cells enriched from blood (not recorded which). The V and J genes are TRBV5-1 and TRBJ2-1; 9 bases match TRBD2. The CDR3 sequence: CASSLAPVSGSFSEQFF. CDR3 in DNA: TGCGCCAGCAGCTTGGCCCCCGTTAGCGGGAGTTTTAGTGAGCAGTTCTTC.